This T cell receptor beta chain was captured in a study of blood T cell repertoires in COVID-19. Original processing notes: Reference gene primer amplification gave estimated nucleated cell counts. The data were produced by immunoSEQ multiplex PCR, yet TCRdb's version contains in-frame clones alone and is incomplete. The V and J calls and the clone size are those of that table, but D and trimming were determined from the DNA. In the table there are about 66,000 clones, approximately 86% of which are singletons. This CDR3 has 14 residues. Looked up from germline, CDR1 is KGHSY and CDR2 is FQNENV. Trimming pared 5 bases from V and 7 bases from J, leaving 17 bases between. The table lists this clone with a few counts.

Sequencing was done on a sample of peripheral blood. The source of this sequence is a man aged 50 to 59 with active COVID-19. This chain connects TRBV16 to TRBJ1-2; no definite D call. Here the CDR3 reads CASSSYSGSPGYTF. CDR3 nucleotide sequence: TGTGCCAGCAGCTCATATTCCGGGTCCCCTGGCTACACCTTC.